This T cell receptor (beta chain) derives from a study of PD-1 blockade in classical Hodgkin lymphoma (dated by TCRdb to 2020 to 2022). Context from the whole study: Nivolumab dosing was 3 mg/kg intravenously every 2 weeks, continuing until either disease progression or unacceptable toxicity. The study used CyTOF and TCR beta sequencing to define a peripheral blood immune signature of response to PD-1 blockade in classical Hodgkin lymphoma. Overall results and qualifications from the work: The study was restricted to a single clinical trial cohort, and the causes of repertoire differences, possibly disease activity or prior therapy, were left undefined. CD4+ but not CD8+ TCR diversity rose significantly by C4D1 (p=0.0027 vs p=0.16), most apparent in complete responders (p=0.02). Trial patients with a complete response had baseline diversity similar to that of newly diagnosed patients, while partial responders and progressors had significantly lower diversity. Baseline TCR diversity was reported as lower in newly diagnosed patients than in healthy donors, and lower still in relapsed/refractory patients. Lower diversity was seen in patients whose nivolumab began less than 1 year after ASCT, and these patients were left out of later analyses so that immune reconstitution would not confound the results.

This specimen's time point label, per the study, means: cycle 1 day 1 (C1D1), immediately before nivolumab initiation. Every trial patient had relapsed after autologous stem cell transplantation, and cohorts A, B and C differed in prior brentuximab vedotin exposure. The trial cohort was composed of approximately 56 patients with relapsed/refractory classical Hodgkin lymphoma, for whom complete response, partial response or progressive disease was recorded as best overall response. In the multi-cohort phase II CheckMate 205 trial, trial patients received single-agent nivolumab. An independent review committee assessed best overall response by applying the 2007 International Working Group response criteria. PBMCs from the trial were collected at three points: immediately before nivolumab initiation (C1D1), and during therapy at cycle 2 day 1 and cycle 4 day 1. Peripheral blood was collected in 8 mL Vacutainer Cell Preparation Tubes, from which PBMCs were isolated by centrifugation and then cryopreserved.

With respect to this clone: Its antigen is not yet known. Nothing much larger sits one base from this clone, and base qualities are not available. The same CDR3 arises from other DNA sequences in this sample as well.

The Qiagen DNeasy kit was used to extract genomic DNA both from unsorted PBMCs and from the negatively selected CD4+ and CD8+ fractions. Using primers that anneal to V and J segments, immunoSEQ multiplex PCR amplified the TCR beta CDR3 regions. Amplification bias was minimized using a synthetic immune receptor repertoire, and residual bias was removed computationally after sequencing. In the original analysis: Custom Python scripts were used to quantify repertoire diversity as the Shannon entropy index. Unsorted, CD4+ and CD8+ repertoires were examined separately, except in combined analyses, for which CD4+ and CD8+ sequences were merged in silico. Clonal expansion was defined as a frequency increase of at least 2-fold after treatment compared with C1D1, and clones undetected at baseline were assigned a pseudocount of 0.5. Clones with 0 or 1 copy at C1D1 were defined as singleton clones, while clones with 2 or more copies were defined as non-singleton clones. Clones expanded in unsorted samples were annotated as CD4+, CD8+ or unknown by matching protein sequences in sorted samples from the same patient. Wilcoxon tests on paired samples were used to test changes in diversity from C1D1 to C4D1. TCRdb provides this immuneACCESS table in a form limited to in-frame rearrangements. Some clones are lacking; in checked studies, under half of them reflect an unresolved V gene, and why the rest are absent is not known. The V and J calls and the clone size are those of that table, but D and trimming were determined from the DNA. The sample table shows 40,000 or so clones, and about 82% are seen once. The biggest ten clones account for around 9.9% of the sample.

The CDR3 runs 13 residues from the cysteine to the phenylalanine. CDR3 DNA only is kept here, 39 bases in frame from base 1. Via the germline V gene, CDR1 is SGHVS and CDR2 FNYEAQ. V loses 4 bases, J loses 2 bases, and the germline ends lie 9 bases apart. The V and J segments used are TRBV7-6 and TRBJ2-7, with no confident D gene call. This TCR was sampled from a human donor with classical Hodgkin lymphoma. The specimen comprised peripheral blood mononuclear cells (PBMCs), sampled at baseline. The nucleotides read TGTGCCAGCAGCTCGTACAGAACCTACGAGCAGTACTTC. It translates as CASSSYRTYEQYF.